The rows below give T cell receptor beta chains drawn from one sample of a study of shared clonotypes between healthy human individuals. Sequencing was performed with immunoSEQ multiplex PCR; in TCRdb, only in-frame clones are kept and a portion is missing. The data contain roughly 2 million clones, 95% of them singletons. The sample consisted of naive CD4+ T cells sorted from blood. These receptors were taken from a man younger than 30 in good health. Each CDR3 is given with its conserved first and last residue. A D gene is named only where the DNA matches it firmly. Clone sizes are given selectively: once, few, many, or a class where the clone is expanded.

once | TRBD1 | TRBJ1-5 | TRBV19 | CASSITRQGNQPQHF | TGTGCCAGTAGTATTACACGACAGGGGAATCAGCCCCAGCATTTT
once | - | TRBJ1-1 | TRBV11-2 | CASSTGRGAFF | TGTGCCAGCAGCACCGGGAGAGGAGCTTTCTTT
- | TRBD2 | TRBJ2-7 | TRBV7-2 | CASSFVTSGGRGEQYF | TGTGCCAGCAGCTTCGTGACTAGCGGAGGAAGAGGCGAGCAGTACTTC
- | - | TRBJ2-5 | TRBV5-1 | CASSLPGELKTQYF | TGCGCCAGCAGCTTGCCAGGGGAGTTGAAGACCCAGTACTTC
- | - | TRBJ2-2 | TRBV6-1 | CASSDLRGGTGELFF | TGTGCCAGCAGTGACTTAAGGGGAGGCACCGGGGAGCTGTTTTTT
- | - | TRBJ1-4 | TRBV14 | CASSHLTVDGKLFF | TGTGCCAGCAGCCACCTAACGGTAGATGGAAAACTGTTTTTT
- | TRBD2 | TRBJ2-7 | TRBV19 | CASSIGLAGGTYEQYF | TGTGCCAGTAGTATCGGCCTAGCGGGAGGGACCTACGAGCAGTACTTC
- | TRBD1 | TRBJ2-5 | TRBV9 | CASSPTGQVTVKTQYF | TGTGCCAGCAGCCCAACTGGACAGGTTACAGTAAAGACCCAGTACTTC
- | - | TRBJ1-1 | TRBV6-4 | CASSATPSNTEAFF | TGTGCCAGCAGTGCAACACCCTCGAACACTGAAGCTTTCTTT
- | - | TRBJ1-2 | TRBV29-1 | CSVGLAGSHYGYTF | TGCAGCGTGGGGTTGGCAGGGTCCCACTATGGCTACACCTTC
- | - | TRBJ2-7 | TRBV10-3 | CAIGGTQTGRDEQYF | TGTGCCATCGGAGGGACTCAGACAGGGCGGGACGAGCAGTACTTC
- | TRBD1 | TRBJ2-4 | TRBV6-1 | CAAGQGGRNIQYF | TGTGCCGCAGGACAGGGAGGTAGAAACATTCAGTACTTC
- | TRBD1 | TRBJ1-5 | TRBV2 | CASSEKGDRGDNQPQHF | TGTGCCAGCAGTGAAAAGGGGGACAGGGGCGACAATCAGCCCCAGCATTTT
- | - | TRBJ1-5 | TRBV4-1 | CASSQVIVGSNQPQHF | TGCGCCAGCAGCCAAGTAATAGTGGGAAGCAATCAGCCCCAGCATTTT
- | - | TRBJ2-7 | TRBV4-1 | CASSQDVGTLNEQYF | TGCGCCAGCAGCCAAGACGTCGGCACGCTTAACGAGCAGTACTTC
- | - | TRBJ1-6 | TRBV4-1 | CASSQEAAGPNNSPLHF | TGCGCCAGCAGCCAAGAAGCGGCAGGCCCAAATAATTCACCCCTCCACTTT
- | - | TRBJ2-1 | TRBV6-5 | CASSLTGALPNEQFF | TGTGCCAGCAGTTTGACGGGGGCCCTTCCCAATGAGCAGTTCTTC
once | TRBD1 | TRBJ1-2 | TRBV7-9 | CASSPGQAGYTF | TGTGCCAGCAGTCCTGGACAGGCTGGCTACACCTTC
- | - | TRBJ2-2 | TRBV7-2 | CASSSLPTETGELFF | TGTGCCAGCAGCTCCCTTCCGACAGAAACCGGGGAGCTGTTTTTT
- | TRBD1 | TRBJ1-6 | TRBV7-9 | CASSFAGTGPINSPLHF | TGTGCCAGCAGCTTCGCCGGGACAGGGCCAATAAATTCACCCCTCCACTTT
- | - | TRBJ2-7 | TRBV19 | CASSIGRGYEQYF | TGTGCCAGTAGTATTGGCAGAGGATACGAGCAGTACTTC
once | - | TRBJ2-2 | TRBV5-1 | CASSLASGVGRAGELFF | TGCGCCAGCAGCTTGGCCTCCGGGGTAGGTCGAGCCGGGGAGCTGTTTTTT
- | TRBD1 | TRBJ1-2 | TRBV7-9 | CASSLEDRGRYGYTF | TGTGCCAGCAGCTTAGAGGACAGGGGGCGTTATGGCTACACCTTC
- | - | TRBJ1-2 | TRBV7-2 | CASSLGFRGAIYGYTF | TGTGCCAGCAGCTTAGGATTCCGAGGGGCGATCTATGGCTACACCTTC
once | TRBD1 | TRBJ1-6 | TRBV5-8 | CASSFVIRDRVFNSPLHF | TGTGCCAGCAGCTTCGTTATCCGGGACAGGGTGTTTAATTCACCCCTCCACTTT
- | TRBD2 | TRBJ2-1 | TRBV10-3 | CAISEGLAGGEEQFF | TGTGCCATCAGTGAAGGACTAGCGGGGGGTGAAGAGCAGTTCTTC
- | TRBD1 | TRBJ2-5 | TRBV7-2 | CASSLAGTGGGTQYF | TGTGCCAGCAGCTTAGCAGGGACAGGGGGTGGGACCCAGTACTTC
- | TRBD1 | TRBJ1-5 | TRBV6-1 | CASSAQGVNQPQHF | TGTGCCAGCAGCGCACAGGGGGTCAATCAGCCCCAGCATTTT
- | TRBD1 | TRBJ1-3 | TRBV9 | CASSGWDRVTGNTIYF | TGTGCCAGCAGCGGGTGGGACAGGGTGACTGGAAACACCATATATTTT
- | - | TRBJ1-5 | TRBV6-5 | CASSYRASSNQPQHF | TGTGCCAGCAGTTACAGGGCGAGTAGCAATCAGCCCCAGCATTTT